The 21 T cell receptor beta chains below were found in one sample sequenced in a study of blood T cell repertoires in COVID-19. Here immunoSEQ multiplex PCR was the method, and the copy in TCRdb shows in-frame clones only, minus some. Here the sample spans roughly 20,000 clones, about 85% being singletons. Sequencing was done on a sample of peripheral blood. These receptors all come from a human donor in a cohort sampled during active COVID-19.

The chain recombines TRBV7-2 with TRBJ2-3; possible D gene TRBD2, 6 bases. The CDR3 has 16 amino acids. The V gene lost 1 base and the J gene lost 2 bases, with 13 bases spanning the gap. In germline, CDR1 is SGHTA, CDR2 FQGNSA. The CDR3 region is CASSLVSGTTTDTQYF. CDR3 nucleotide sequence: TGTGCCAGCAGCTTAGTTAGCGGTACCACCACAGATACGCAGTATTTT.

The chain links TRBV6-5 to TRBJ2-3, with a tentative D call TRBD2 (6 bases). Germline CDR1 MNHEY, CDR2 SVGAGI. The germline V and J ends were trimmed by 6 bases and 8 bases, with 12 bases remaining between them. The CDR3 loop spans 12 amino acids. CDR3 region: CASSGGSGTQYF. The CDR3 nucleotides are TGTGCCAGCAGCGGGGGAAGTGGTACGCAGTATTTT.

CDR3 loop: CASSYHTGTGSSNEKLFF. For the CDR3, the DNA is TGTGCCAGCAGTTACCATACCGGGACAGGGTCGTCTAATGAAAAACTGTTTTTT. V gene TRBV6-2 or TRBV6-3 combines with J gene TRBJ1-4; 9 positions match TRBD1. This CDR3 spans 18 amino acids. The V and J ends lost 2 bases and 3 bases, in that order; junction bases with no gene match: 10. Germline V gene lookup returns CDR1 MNHEY and CDR2 SVGEGT.

The genes are TRBV5-1 and TRBJ1-6; 9 bases match TRBD1. Germline V CDR1 and CDR2: SGHRS, YFSETQ. Unmatched junction bases numbered 6, after V lost 2 bases and J lost 9 bases. The CDR3 is 15 amino acids. CDR3 DNA: TGCGCCAGCAGCTTTATGGACAGGGGTGTTTCACCCCTCCACTTT. Amino acids: CASSFMDRGVSPLHF.

The CDR3 coding sequence is TGTGCCTGGAGGCGGGCAGGTCCGGCACCCCTCCACTTT. Its protein product is CAWRRAGPAPLHF. V is TRBV30 and J is TRBJ1-6; D ambiguous. There are 13 residues in the CDR3. V gave up 3 bases and J gave up 11 bases, with 14 bases separating them. Germline V gene sequence: CDR1 GTSNPN, CDR2 SVGIG (reference sequence). The whole variable domain, remainder taken from reference TRBV30 and TRBJ1-6, is SQTIHQWPATLVQPVGSPLSLECTVEGTSNPNLYWYRQAAGRGLQLLFYSVGIGQISSEVPQNLSASRPQDRQFILSSKKLLLSDSGFYLCAWRRAGPAPLHFGNGTRLTVT.

The chain joins TRBV27 to TRBJ2-7; perhaps TRBD2 as D (7 bases). The germline V gene encodes CDR1 MNHEY and CDR2 SMNVEV (reference sequence). CDR3 length equals 16 residues. Trimming removed 3 bases at V and 4 bases at J, with 19 bases between. The CDR3 sequence is CASSLGGGREMYEQYF. The CDR3 DNA follows: TGTGCCAGCAGTTTGGGGGGGGGCAGGGAGATGTACGAGCAGTACTTC.

This clone was detected a few times. This rearrangement joins TRBV30 to TRBJ2-7; D call uncertain. Per germline, CDR1 GTSNPN and CDR2 SVGIG (reference sequence). The V gene lost 3 bases and the J gene lost 7 bases, with 13 bases spanning the gap. The CDR3 sequence is 12 residues long. The CDR3 loop is CAWSAADREQYF. In DNA, the CDR3 is TGTGCCTGGAGCGCCGCGGATCGGGAGCAGTACTTC.

This clone has only a few counts. V is TRBV6-1 and J is TRBJ1-4, with 10 nucleotides matching TRBD1. The CDR3 length is 14 residues. J lost 7 bases, V lost 1 base, and 0 bases had no gene match. Per germline, CDR1 MNHNS and CDR2 SASEGT. The CDR3 DNA is TGTGCCAGCAGTGAAGGGACAGGGGGTGAAAAACTGTTTTTT. Protein product: CASSEGTGGEKLFF.

This rearrangement joins TRBV3-1 (or the pseudogene TRBV3-2) to TRBJ1-2; TRBD1 might be the D (5 bases). CDR1 and CDR2 from the germline V gene are LGHDT and YNNKEL (reference sequence). The CDR3 has 16 amino acids. V lost 1 base and J lost 0, with 12 bases in between. The DNA of the CDR3 is TGTGCCAGCAGCCAAGGGGGCGGGGCGGCTAACTATGGCTACACCTTC. It encodes CASSQGGGAANYGYTF.

The rearrangement uses TRBV2 and TRBJ1-1, with 7 positions matching TRBD1. The trim removed 6 bases at V and 4 bases at J, leaving 8 bases unmatched. The length of the CDR3 is 14 residues. Germline V CDR1 and CDR2: SNHLY, FYNNEI. This CDR3 is CASRLTGAGTEAFF. In nucleotides, the CDR3 is TGTGCCAGCAGGCTCACAGGGGCCGGCACTGAAGCTTTCTTT.

The chain employs TRBV5-4 and TRBJ2-7; a weak D match, TRBD1 (6 bases). Germline V gene sequence: CDR1 SGHNT, CDR2 YYREEE (reference sequence). This CDR3 region has 14 residues. Trimming took 0 bases from V and 3 from J, leaving 10 bases between them. In nucleotides, the CDR3 is TGTGCCAGCAGCTTGGCCGGGACATACTACGAGCAGTACTTC. Amino acids: CASSLAGTYYEQYF. Together with reference TRBV5-4 and TRBJ2-7, the CDR3 gives the full variable domain: ETGVTQSPTHLIKTRGQQVTLRCSSQSGHNTVSWYQQALGQGPQFIFQYYREEENGRGNFPPRFSGLQFPNYSSELNVNALELDDSALYLCASSLAGTYYEQYFGPGTRLTVT.

The chain combines TRBV7-9 with TRBJ1-5; tentatively, D is TRBD1 (5 bases). The CDR3 has 13 residues. Germline loops: CDR1 SEHNR, CDR2 FQNEAQ (reference sequence). Trimming took 6 bases from V and 3 from J, leaving 9 bases between them. CDR3 in DNA: TGTGCCAGCAGTCAGGGTGACAATCAGCCCCAGCATTTT. Amino acid sequence: CASSQGDNQPQHF.

The chain couples TRBV6-1 to TRBJ2-1, with 9 bases that match TRBD2. Germline V lookup: CDR1 MNHNS, CDR2 SASEGT. This CDR3 comprises 16 residues. After removal of 2 bases from V and 6 bases from J, the junction contained 8 bases not matched to a gene. This CDR3 is CASSETGLAGVNEQFF. CDR3 coding DNA: TGTGCCAGCAGTGAAACAGGGTTAGCGGGAGTCAATGAGCAGTTCTTC.

The CDR3 loop reads CASSLGRQGGRARKTQYF. CDR3 bases: TGTGCCAGCAGCTTAGGTCGGCAGGGCGGGAGGGCTCGCAAGACCCAGTACTTC. This chain connects TRBV7-2 to TRBJ2-5, with 9 bases fitting TRBD2. The V segment lost 1 base and the J segment 6 bases; nucleotides outside the gene matches: 15. Looked up from germline, CDR1 is SGHTA and CDR2 is FQGNSA. CDR3 length equals 18 residues.

V and J are TRBV4-1 and TRBJ1-5; 9 bases align to TRBD1. Germline assignment: CDR1 MGHRA and CDR2 YSYEKL. After removal of 3 bases from V and 4 bases from J, the junction contained 1 base not matched to a gene. The CDR3 is 14 residues long. The CDR3 sequence: CASSQTGGNQPQHF. The DNA of the CDR3 is TGCGCCAGCAGCCAGACAGGGGGGAATCAGCCCCAGCATTTT.

Relative to its sample, this clone is medium-sized. This chain links TRBV7-3 with TRBJ2-2; maybe TRBD2 (5 bases). Trimming removed 3 bases from V and 7 bases from J, with 15 bases in between. CDR1 SGHTA and CDR2 FQGTGA come from the germline V gene. The CDR3 contains 15 residues. CDR3 nucleotide sequence: TGTGCCAGCAGCTTGGCTCTAGCATTAGGCGGGGAGCTGTTTTTT. This translates into CASSLALALGGELFF.

The gene calls are TRBV28 and TRBJ1-5; TRBD1 matches 8 bases. Unmatched junction bases numbered 5, after V lost 2 bases and J lost 2 bases. This CDR3 comprises 16 residues. CDR1 is MDHEN, CDR2 SYDVKM, per germline. The CDR3: CASSLPGQGGNQPQHF. CDR3 sequence (DNA): TGTGCCAGCAGTTTACCCGGACAGGGAGGCAATCAGCCCCAGCATTTT.

As DNA, the CDR3 is TGCGCCAGCAGCTTACAGAACACCGGGGAGCTGTTTTTT. As protein: CASSLQNTGELFF. V gene TRBV5-1 combines with J gene TRBJ2-2; D gene uncertain. There are 13 residues in the CDR3. V lost 2 bases to trimming and J lost 1 base, with 3 bases between them. CDR1 SGHRS and CDR2 YFSETQ come from the germline V gene.

This chain uses TRBV5-1 with TRBJ2-1; 7 nucleotides line up with TRBD2. Trimming removed 4 bases from V and 7 bases from J; junction bases left unmatched: 14. This CDR3 is 16 amino acids long. Germline V gives CDR1 SGHRS, CDR2 YFSETQ. The CDR3 nucleotides read TGCGCCAGCAGCCGCCTTGGGGCGGGAGCTTGGAATGAGCAGTTCTTC. Translating it yields CASSRLGAGAWNEQFF. Variable domain in full (rest from reference TRBV5-1 and TRBJ2-1): KAGVTQTPRYLIKTRGQQVTLSCSPISGHRSVSWYQQTPGQGLQFLFEYFSETQRNKGNFPGRFSGRQFSNSRSEMNVSTLELGDSALYLCASSRLGAGAWNEQFFGPGTRLTVL.

The chain joins TRBV9 to TRBJ2-2; 11 bases line up with TRBD2. Trimming cost V 4 bases and J 4 bases; bases outside gene matches: 6. CDR3 length: 16 amino acids. Germline V gene lookup returns CDR1 SGDLS and CDR2 YYNGEE. The CDR3 DNA reads TGTGCCAGCAGCCCAGCTAGCGGGAGGAGCACCGGGGAGCTGTTTTTT. Protein: CASSPASGRSTGELFF.

The CDR3 DNA is TGTGCCAGCAGAAATACAGGGGGTGCCTATGGCTACACCTTC. Amino acid sequence: CASRNTGGAYGYTF. This sequence joins TRBV28 and TRBJ1-2, with 8 positions matching TRBD1. Germline V gene sequence: CDR1 MDHEN, CDR2 SYDVKM. The CDR3 has 14 amino acids. J was trimmed by 4 bases and V by 6 bases; bases with no gene match: 7.